The T cell receptor (beta chain) under discussion was sequenced for a study of cytomegalovirus exposure and HLA in healthy donors. Notes on the study in general: Prior analysis indicated that the majority of TCR beta V segments exhibited productivity approximately 87% or approximately 30% of the time.

In the PCR, 60 Vbeta and 13 Jbeta primers were used. TCRdb's table, derived via immunoSEQ multiplex PCR, lists solely in-frame clones and lacks some. The sample yields about 110,000 clones, about four fifths seen once. The table lists this clone with a few counts. The antigen is undetermined. The CDR3 runs 15 residues. The germline gives CDR1 LNHDA, CDR2 SQIVND (reference sequence). Losses at the gene ends were 1 base for V and 7 bases for J; bases not matched to a gene: 2. The sequencing input was PBMCs. The TCR sequence derives from a woman between 45 and 65 years old in good health and CMV-seropositive. The rearrangement uses TRBV19 and TRBJ2-3; 13 bases match TRBD2. The CDR3 nucleotides are TGTGCCAGTAGTATAGCGACTAGCGGGGGGCATACGCAGTATTTT. It translates to CASSIATSGGHTQYF.